The 30 T cell receptor beta chains below come from one sample, sequenced in a study of cytomegalovirus exposure and HLA in healthy donors. Clones were sequenced by immunoSEQ multiplex PCR, and TCRdb holds only the in-frame ones, with some missing. The sample contains roughly 71,000 clones, approximately 94% of which appear only once. Sequencing used PBMCs. The source is a woman aged 18 to 35 in good health and CMV-seronegative.

This clone was seen many times. The J gene is TRBJ1-6, the V gene TRBV28, with 8 bases that match TRBD1. J was trimmed by 10 bases and V by 10 bases; bases with no gene match: 15. CDR3 size: 15 residues. Germline V gives CDR1 MDHEN, CDR2 SYDVKM. The CDR3 sequence is CAIRQGRHRDSPLHF. The CDR3 DNA reads as TGTGCCATCAGACAGGGGCGGCATAGGGACTCACCCCTCCACTTT.

This chain connects TRBV9 to TRBJ2-6; 11 positions match TRBD1. CDR1 and CDR2 from the germline V gene are SGDLS and YYNGEE. This CDR3 comprises 17 residues. V trimming: 3 bases; J trimming: 1 base; junction bases outside the gene matches: 3. CDR3 sequence (DNA): TGTGCCAGCAGCGGGGACAGGGGGACATCTGGGGCCAACGTCCTGACTTTC. Protein product: CASSGDRGTSGANVLTF.

The chain combines TRBV5-1 with TRBJ2-3; 11 bases are shared with TRBD1. V shed 4 bases, J shed 3 bases, and the junction held 7 bases outside the gene matches. Germline V gene sequence: CDR1 SGHRS, CDR2 YFSETQ. There are 16 residues in the CDR3. DNA of the CDR3: TGCGCCAGCAGCAAGGGACAGGGGGGGGAGACAGATACGCAGTATTTT. Protein sequence: CASSKGQGGETDTQYF.

This chain connects TRBV18 to TRBJ2-2; maybe TRBD2 (6 bases). Trimming cost V 4 bases and J 6 bases, with 12 bases left between them. The CDR3 covers 14 residues. CDR1 is KGHSH and CDR2 is LQKENI in the germline V gene. Written as DNA, the CDR3 is TGTGCCAGCTCACGACGGGGGATCGCCGGGGAGCTGTTTTTT. Translating it yields CASSRRGIAGELFF.

The chain is built from TRBV4-1 and TRBJ1-5; D is possibly TRBD1 (5 bases). Germline V gene lookup returns CDR1 MGHRA and CDR2 YSYEKL. The CDR3 is 18 amino acids. Trimming took off 2 bases at V and 0 bases at J, with 17 bases between the two ends. The CDR3 spells CASSQFGEGRDSNQPQHF. The CDR3 DNA reads as TGCGCCAGCAGCCAATTCGGGGAGGGACGCGATAGCAATCAGCCCCAGCATTTT.

This sequence joins TRBV6-5 and TRBJ2-2; TRBD2 is a possible D gene (5 bases). Trimming cost V 6 bases and J 1 base, with 9 bases left between them. This CDR3 comprises 14 residues. Germline-derived CDR1 and CDR2 are MNHEY and SVGAGI. The CDR3 DNA sequence: TGTGCCAGCAGAAGCGGAAGGAACACCGGGGAGCTGTTTTTT. It specifies CASRSGRNTGELFF.

The chain links TRBV5-1 to TRBJ2-7; 8 positions agree with TRBD1. Germline lookup yields CDR1 SGHRS and CDR2 YFSETQ. The V gene end was trimmed by 4 bases and the J gene end by 3 bases; junction bases not matched to a gene: 12. The CDR3 is 16 amino acids. In DNA, the CDR3 is TGCGCCAGCAGCCCGGGAATTCGACAGGGGTACTACGAGCAGTACTTC. Amino acid sequence: CASSPGIRQGYYEQYF.

This sequence joins TRBV7-9 and TRBJ1-6; 10 bases line up with TRBD1. There are 18 residues in the CDR3. V lost 2 bases and J lost 6; bases outside the gene matches: 10. Germline V CDR1 and CDR2: SEHNR, FQNEAQ (reference sequence). The CDR3 here is CASSLFPGGQGVNSPLHF. The CDR3 DNA sequence: TGTGCCAGCAGCTTATTTCCGGGCGGACAGGGGGTTAATTCACCCCTCCACTTT.

The J gene is TRBJ1-1, the V gene TRBV7-9; possibly TRBD1 for D (6 bases). V dropped 1 base and J dropped 2 bases, with 14 bases sitting between them. CDR1 and CDR2 (germline): SEHNR, FQNEAQ (reference sequence). CDR3 size: 16 residues. The chain's CDR3 is CASSLVHRGLNTEAFF. Here the CDR3 DNA reads TGTGCCAGCAGCTTAGTTCATAGGGGGTTAAACACTGAAGCTTTCTTT.

CDR3 bases: TGTGCCTGGAGTGTATCATTCAGGGATTCACCCCTCCACTTT. It is translated as CAWSVSFRDSPLHF. The rearrangement joins TRBV30 to TRBJ1-6, with a weak D call TRBD1 (5 bases). The germline V gene has CDR1 GTSNPN and CDR2 SVGIG (reference sequence). The CDR3 consists of 14 residues. V was clipped by 0 bases and J by 8 bases, with 11 bases between them.

The J gene is TRBJ2-7, the V gene TRBV9; D is unresolved. Trimming stripped 0 bases from V and 2 bases from J, with 9 bases between. Germline assignment: CDR1 SGDLS and CDR2 YYNGEE. This CDR3 contains 14 residues. The DNA for the CDR3 is TGTGCCAGCAGCGTAGGATCAGGTACCTACGAGCAGTACTTC. This sequence encodes CASSVGSGTYEQYF.

The V and J genes are TRBV5-4 and TRBJ1-6, with D perhaps matching TRBD1 (6 bases). Trimming took off 0 bases at V and 1 base at J, with 11 bases between the two ends. The CDR3 is made up of 17 amino acids. Per the germline V gene, CDR1 is SGHNT and CDR2 is YYREEE (reference sequence). The CDR3 spells CASSLDRDRSYNSPLHF. CDR3 sequence (DNA): TGTGCCAGCAGCTTGGACAGGGATCGGTCCTATAATTCACCCCTCCACTTT.

The chain uses TRBV6-1 and TRBJ2-6; perhaps TRBD2 as D (7 bases). The V gene's germline CDR1 is MNHNS and CDR2 SASEGT. There are 17 residues in the CDR3. Trimming pared 3 bases from V and 1 base from J, leaving 13 bases between. The CDR3 loop is CASSDAGEGSGANVLTF. The CDR3 nucleotides are TGTGCCAGCAGTGATGCAGGGGAGGGGTCTGGGGCCAACGTCCTGACTTTC.

The rearrangement links TRBV7-6 to TRBJ2-2, with 8 bases aligning to TRBD2. The CDR3 is 15 amino acids. Trimming at V came to 5 bases and at J to 4 bases, leaving 6 bases not matched to a gene. The germline CDR1 and CDR2 sequences are SGHVS and FNYEAQ. DNA of the CDR3: TGTGCCAGCAGCCTAGGCAGCGGGGGCACCGGGGAGCTGTTTTTT. Translating gives CASSLGSGGTGELFF.

The chain is built from TRBV28 and TRBJ1-3; D possibly corresponds to TRBD1 (5 bases). CDR3 length equals 14 residues. Trimming removed 5 bases from V and 4 bases from J, with 12 bases in between. Germline V lookup: CDR1 MDHEN, CDR2 SYDVKM. Here the CDR3 reads CASSPRQMGNTIYF. CDR3 nucleotides: TGTGCCAGCAGTCCTCGACAGATGGGAAACACCATATATTTT.

The genes are TRBV6-1 and TRBJ1-5; 7 bases match TRBD1. Germline V lookup: CDR1 MNHNS, CDR2 SASEGT. V dropped 4 bases and J dropped 5; count of bases not matched to a gene: 11. The CDR3 length is 16 residues. The CDR3 region has the DNA TGTGCCAGCAGTGCCCGGACGGGACAGCGAGATCAGCCCCAGCATTTT. This translates into CASSARTGQRDQPQHF.

V is TRBV2 and J is TRBJ2-1, with 8 bases that match TRBD1. This CDR3 spans 12 amino acids. The V and J ends lost 7 bases and 14 bases, in that order; junction bases with no gene match: 10. The germline gives CDR1 SNHLY, CDR2 FYNNEI. The CDR3 bases are TGTGCCAGCACAGGCGACAGGGGCCCAAAGTTCTTC. Protein sequence: CASTGDRGPKFF.

V usage is TRBV7-9 and J usage is TRBJ1-2, with TRBD1 matching over 8 bases. The CDR3 consists of 16 residues. V trimming: 5 bases; J trimming: 6 bases; junction bases outside the gene matches: 14. The V gene's germline CDR1 is SEHNR and CDR2 FQNEAQ (reference sequence). The CDR3 is CASSHPPGGEWHGYTF. In DNA, the CDR3 is TGTGCCAGCAGCCATCCCCCAGGGGGCGAATGGCATGGCTACACCTTC.

The rearrangement uses TRBV5-1 and TRBJ1-3, with no clear D. The length of the CDR3 is 16 residues. The V and J ends lost 0 bases and 0 bases respectively, with 10 bases between them. Germline V gives CDR1 SGHRS, CDR2 YFSETQ. The DNA for the CDR3 is TGCGCCAGCAGCTTGGGCTACCGAGCCTCTGGAAACACCATATATTTT. This sequence encodes CASSLGYRASGNTIYF.

The gene calls are TRBV27 and TRBJ2-7, with TRBD1 matching 8 bases. CDR3 length: 16 residues. J lost 2 bases, V lost 6 bases, and 12 bases had no gene match. The V gene's germline CDR1 is MNHEY and CDR2 SMNVEV (reference sequence). CDR3 amino acids: CASSTSDRGVPYEQYF. CDR3 in DNA: TGTGCCAGCAGCACCAGTGACAGGGGTGTCCCCTACGAGCAGTACTTC.

This clone was seen a single time. The DNA for the CDR3 is TGTGCCAGCAGTACCCTAGCGGCTATACTTTACAATGAGCAGTTCTTC. Translated, it gives CASSTLAAILYNEQFF. The chain combines TRBV14 with TRBJ2-1; 7 nucleotides match TRBD2. The CDR3 loop spans 16 amino acids. With V trimmed by 6 bases and J by 4 bases, 12 bases remained unmatched. Germline values: CDR1 SGHDN, CDR2 FVKESK.

The J gene is TRBJ1-5, the V gene TRBV19; the match to TRBD1 covers 8 bases. V lost 5 bases and J lost 4; bases outside the gene matches: 10. Per the germline V gene, CDR1 is LNHDA and CDR2 is SQIVND (reference sequence). CDR3 length: 16 amino acids. The CDR3 spells CASSVTGTGGNQPQHF. The CDR3 region has the DNA TGTGCCAGTAGTGTCACCGGAACAGGGGGAAATCAGCCCCAGCATTTT.

This sequence joins TRBV19 and TRBJ1-1; TRBD1 agrees at 8 bases. The germline V gene has CDR1 LNHDA and CDR2 SQIVND (reference sequence). This CDR3 is built from 16 residues. Losses at the gene ends were 6 bases for V and 3 bases for J; bases not matched to a gene: 12. The CDR3 loop reads CASSPGQAFPYTEAFF. CDR3 DNA: TGTGCCAGTAGCCCGGGACAGGCGTTCCCCTACACTGAAGCTTTCTTT.

V gene TRBV7-3 combines with J gene TRBJ2-1, with TRBD1 matching over 9 bases. Trimming took 4 bases from V and 4 from J; bases not matched to a gene: 5. Germline V CDR1 and CDR2: SGHTA, FQGTGA. The CDR3 extends over 15 amino acids. In DNA, the CDR3 is TGTGCCAGCAGCTCCGACGGGACAGGGTACAATGAGCAGTTCTTC. Amino acids: CASSSDGTGYNEQFF.

This chain connects TRBV4-1 to TRBJ1-2, with D possibly matching TRBD1 (5 bases). V gave up 1 base and J gave up 8 bases, with 11 bases separating them. CDR3 length: 13 residues. Germline CDR1 reads MGHRA; CDR2 reads YSYEKL. CDR3 sequence reads: CASSQVYRGGYTF. As DNA, the CDR3 is TGCGCCAGCAGCCAAGTCTACCGGGGGGGCTACACCTTC.

The chain carries TRBV19 and TRBJ2-7; 7 bases map to TRBD1. CDR3 length: 16 residues. Germline loops: CDR1 LNHDA, CDR2 SQIVND (reference sequence). The V gene end was trimmed by 4 bases and the J gene end by 4 bases; junction bases not matched to a gene: 13. The CDR3 sequence is CASSTPRQGVVYEQYF. In DNA form, the CDR3 reads TGTGCCAGTAGTACCCCCCGACAGGGAGTCGTTTACGAGCAGTACTTC.

The gene calls are TRBV27 and TRBJ1-2; no clear D. The CDR3 is made up of 15 amino acids. Germline CDR1 is MNHEY and CDR2 is SMNVEV (reference sequence). Trimming cost V 5 bases and J 1 base, with 14 bases left between them. The CDR3 nucleotides read TGTGCCAGCAGTCACTTCTTTTCTATTAACTATGGCTACACCTTC. Its translation is CASSHFFSINYGYTF.

This rearrangement joins TRBV10-3 to TRBJ2-3, with 8 bases that match TRBD2. The CDR3 consists of 15 residues. Looked up from germline, CDR1 is ENHRY and CDR2 is SYGVKD. V dropped 9 bases and J dropped 1; count of bases not matched to a gene: 9. This chain's CDR3 is CAISTGGPGTDTQYF. In DNA, the CDR3 is TGTGCCATTTCAACGGGGGGGCCGGGCACAGATACGCAGTATTTT.

This chain links TRBV28 with TRBJ2-2; the match to TRBD2 covers 11 bases. CDR1 and CDR2 from the germline V gene are MDHEN and SYDVKM. V dropped 0 bases and J dropped 2; count of bases not matched to a gene: 11. The CDR3 consists of 20 residues. CDR3 sequence: CASSLWSKLAGEANTGELFF. The CDR3 nucleotides are TGTGCCAGCAGTTTATGGTCGAAACTAGCGGGGGAGGCCAACACCGGGGAGCTGTTTTTT.

The chain employs TRBV7-2 and TRBJ1-4; 7 nucleotides line up with TRBD1. This CDR3 spans 15 amino acids. V lost 5 bases to trimming and J lost 6 bases; unmatched junction nucleotides: 9. CDR1 and CDR2 (germline): SGHTA, FQGNSA. The CDR3 bases are TGTGCCAGCAGCGCCCACCGACAGGGCTATGAAAAACTGTTTTTT. Protein: CASSAHRQGYEKLFF.